What follows describes a single TCR beta chain. Its target is not known. This record belongs to a study of OX40 agonist ivuxolimab in advanced cancers. As for the study in general: Patients received the agonistic anti-OX40 (CD134) antibody ivuxolimab. Partial responses were achieved by three patients, of whom one had hepatocellular carcinoma and two had cutaneous melanoma. The study, taken as a whole, reports: Partly responding patients at 0.1-3.0 mg/kg showed some of the smallest clonal expansion. Dosing at 0.1 to 3.0 mg/kg was accompanied by clonal expansion of CD4+ and CD8+ blood T cells by week 6.

The protocol was immunoSEQ multiplex PCR, while the TCRdb copy is restricted to in-frame clones and leaves out a portion. The table includes over 55,000 clones, approximately 86% detected once. This CDR3 comprises 16 residues. Deletions cut 5 bases from V and 0 bases from J, with 14 bases between. Germline assignment: CDR1 SGHAT and CDR2 FQNNGV. Specimen: CD4+ or CD8+ T cells sorted from blood, collected in a trial of the OX40 agonist ivuxolimab. The sequence derives from an adult with an advanced solid tumor such as melanoma, head and neck, liver or kidney cancer. The chain combines TRBV11-2 with TRBJ2-1; D is perhaps TRBD2 (5 bases). CDR3 sequence reads: CASSPRAGGSYNEQFF. CDR3 coding DNA: TGTGCCAGCAGCCCGAGGGCGGGCGGCTCCTACAATGAGCAGTTCTTC.